The sequence of this T cell receptor (beta chain) was determined in a study of tumor-infiltrating lymphocytes in primary liver carcinoma. The study extracted blood RNA from unsorted whole blood and also extracted germline DNA. This clonotype occurred many times. Production of TCR beta cDNA used around 0.45 ug total RNA together with a constant-region primer. Three nested multiplex PCR rounds of slightly modified ARM-PCR generated TCR beta libraries. A single record per CDR3 protein comes from TCRdb applying MiXCR to the multiplex PCR reads. The sample records 300,000 to 400,000 distinct CDR3 sequences, approximately 65% being singletons. This TCR came from a man between 40 and 49 years old with primary liver carcinoma and hepatitis B virus infection. Sequenced material: peripheral blood.

CDR3 amino acids: CASSLKANYGYTF. CDR3 nucleotides: TGTGCCAGCAGTTTGAAAGCTAACTATGGCTACACCTTC. The chain recombines TRBV12-3 or TRBV12-4 with TRBJ1-2; no firm D call. The CDR3 has 13 amino acids. Trimming took 3 bases from V and 0 from J, leaving 5 bases between them.